These T cell receptor beta chains were read from a single sample in a study of T cells in localized non-small cell lung cancer. Here immunoSEQ multiplex PCR was the method, and the copy in TCRdb shows in-frame clones only, minus some. The sample yields about 30,000 clones, nearly 90% seen once. The sequences come from peripheral blood, collected before any cancer treatment. These TCRs come from a woman aged 40 to 75 with stage I lung adenocarcinoma. The CDR3 runs from the conserved cysteine through the conserved F or W. The D gene is left open where the match is weak. Some rows have no size entry. The others give once, few or many, or a class for an expanded clone.

CDR3nt: TGTGCCAGCAGTTCCGGATCCGGGACAGGGCTACATGGCTACACCTTC
CDR3aa: CASSSGSGTGLHGYTF
abundance: NA
v_gene: TRBV28
d_gene: TRBD1
j_gene: TRBJ1-2

CDR3nt: TGCGCCAGCAGCTTGGAACCCCTTTGGAAAGGGGAGGACTATGGCTACACCTTC
CDR3aa: CASSLEPLWKGEDYGYTF
abundance: NA
v_gene: TRBV5-1
d_gene: NA
j_gene: TRBJ1-2

CDR3nt: TGTGCCAGCAGCGTAGAAAACAGACCAGACGAGCAGTACTTC
CDR3aa: CASSVENRPDEQYF
abundance: NA
v_gene: TRBV9
d_gene: NA
j_gene: TRBJ2-7

CDR3nt: TGTGCCAGCAGCTTAGTACCGGGACAAAGGTCACCCCTCCACTTT
CDR3aa: CASSLVPGQRSPLHF
abundance: NA
v_gene: TRBV11-2
d_gene: NA
j_gene: TRBJ1-6

CDR3nt: TGTGCCAGCAGTGTTGATAGCAATCAGCCCCAGCATTTT
CDR3aa: CASSVDSNQPQHF
abundance: once
v_gene: TRBV2
d_gene: NA
j_gene: TRBJ1-5

CDR3nt: TGTGCCTGGAGTTGGGTAGCGGGAGTTACCGGGGAGCTGTTTTTT
CDR3aa: CAWSWVAGVTGELFF
abundance: NA
v_gene: TRBV30
d_gene: TRBD2
j_gene: TRBJ2-2

CDR3nt: TGTGCCAGCAGCTATAGCGGGAGCACAGATACGCAGTATTTT
CDR3aa: CASSYSGSTDTQYF
abundance: NA
v_gene: TRBV5-6
d_gene: TRBD2
j_gene: TRBJ2-3

CDR3nt: TGTGCCAGCGACAGCTGGGACACTGAAGCTTTCTTT
CDR3aa: CASDSWDTEAFF
abundance: NA
v_gene: TRBV2
d_gene: NA
j_gene: TRBJ1-1

CDR3nt: TGTGCCAGCAGCTGGGACTCGGGGGAGCAGTACTTC
CDR3aa: CASSWDSGEQYF
abundance: NA
v_gene: TRBV5-4
d_gene: NA
j_gene: TRBJ2-7

CDR3nt: TGTGCCAGCAGCCTAGCGGGTCCAGTCAATGAGCAGTTCTTC
CDR3aa: CASSLAGPVNEQFF
abundance: NA
v_gene: TRBV11-3
d_gene: TRBD2
j_gene: TRBJ2-1

CDR3nt: TGTGCCAGCAGCTTAGGACTAGCAGGGACCAGCTCCTACAATGAGCAGTTCTTC
CDR3aa: CASSLGLAGTSSYNEQFF
abundance: NA
v_gene: TRBV7-9
d_gene: TRBD2
j_gene: TRBJ2-1

CDR3nt: TGTGCCAGCAGTTTATGGGGGGGGCAGTACACCGGGGAGCTGTTTTTT
CDR3aa: CASSLWGGQYTGELFF
abundance: NA
v_gene: TRBV27
d_gene: NA
j_gene: TRBJ2-2

CDR3nt: TGCGCCAGCAGCAGTCAGCCGAACACTGAAGCTTTCTTT
CDR3aa: CASSSQPNTEAFF
abundance: NA
v_gene: TRBV10-2
d_gene: NA
j_gene: TRBJ1-1

CDR3nt: TGTGCCAGCACCTCACGTGGGGCGGGAGGGCCGGACGAGCAGTACTTC
CDR3aa: CASTSRGAGGPDEQYF
abundance: NA
v_gene: TRBV5-5
d_gene: TRBD2
j_gene: TRBJ2-7

CDR3nt: TGCGCCAGCAGCCAGGGGACTAGCGGGGGTGATACGCAGTATTTT
CDR3aa: CASSQGTSGGDTQYF
abundance: NA
v_gene: TRBV4-1
d_gene: TRBD2
j_gene: TRBJ2-3